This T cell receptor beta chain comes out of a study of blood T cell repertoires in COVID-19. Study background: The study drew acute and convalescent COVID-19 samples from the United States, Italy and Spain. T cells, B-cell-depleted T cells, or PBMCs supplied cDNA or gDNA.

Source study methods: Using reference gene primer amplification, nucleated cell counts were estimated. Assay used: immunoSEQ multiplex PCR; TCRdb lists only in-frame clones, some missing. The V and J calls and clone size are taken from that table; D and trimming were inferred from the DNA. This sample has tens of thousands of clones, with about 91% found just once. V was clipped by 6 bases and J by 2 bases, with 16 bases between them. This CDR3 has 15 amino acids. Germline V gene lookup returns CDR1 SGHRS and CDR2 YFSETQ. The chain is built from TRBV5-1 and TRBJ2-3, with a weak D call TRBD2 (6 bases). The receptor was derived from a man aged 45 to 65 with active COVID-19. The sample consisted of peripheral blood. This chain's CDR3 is CASKVLGTDTDTQYF. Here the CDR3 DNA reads TGCGCCAGCAAGGTCTTGGGGACTGACACAGATACGCAGTATTTT.